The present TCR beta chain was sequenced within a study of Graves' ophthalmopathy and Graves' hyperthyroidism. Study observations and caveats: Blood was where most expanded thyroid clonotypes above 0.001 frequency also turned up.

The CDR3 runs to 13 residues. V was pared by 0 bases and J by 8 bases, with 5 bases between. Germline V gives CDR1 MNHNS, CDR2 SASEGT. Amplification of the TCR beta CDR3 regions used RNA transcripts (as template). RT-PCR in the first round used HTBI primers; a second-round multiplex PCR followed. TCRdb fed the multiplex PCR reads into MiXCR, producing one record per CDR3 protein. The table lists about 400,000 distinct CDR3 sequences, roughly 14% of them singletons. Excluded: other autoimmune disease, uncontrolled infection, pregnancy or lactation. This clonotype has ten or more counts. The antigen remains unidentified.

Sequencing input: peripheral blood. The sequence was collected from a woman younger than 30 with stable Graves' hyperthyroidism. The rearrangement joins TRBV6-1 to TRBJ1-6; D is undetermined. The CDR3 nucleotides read TGTGCCAGCAGTGAAGCTGTCGATTCACCCCTCCACTTT. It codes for CASSEAVDSPLHF.